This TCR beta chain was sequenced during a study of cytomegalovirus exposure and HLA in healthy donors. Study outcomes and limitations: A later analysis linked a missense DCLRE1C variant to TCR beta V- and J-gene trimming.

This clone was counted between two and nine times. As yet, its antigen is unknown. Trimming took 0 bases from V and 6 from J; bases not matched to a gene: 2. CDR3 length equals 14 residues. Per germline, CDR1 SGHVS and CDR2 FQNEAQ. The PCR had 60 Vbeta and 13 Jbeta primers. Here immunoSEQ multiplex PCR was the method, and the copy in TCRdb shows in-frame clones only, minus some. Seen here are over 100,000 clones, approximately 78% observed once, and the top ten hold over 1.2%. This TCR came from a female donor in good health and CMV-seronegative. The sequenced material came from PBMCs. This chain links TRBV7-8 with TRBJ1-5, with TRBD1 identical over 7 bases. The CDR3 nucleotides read TGTGCCAGCAGCTTAGCAGGGGGCGGTCAGCCCCAGCATTTT. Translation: CASSLAGGGQPQHF.